One and the same sample provided the 14 T cell receptor beta chains below, sequenced in a study of T cell clonality in common variable immunodeficiency. Sequenced by immunoSEQ multiplex PCR; TCRdb stores in-frame clones only, minus some. The profile covers tens of thousands of clones, none occurring a single time. The sample was peripheral blood mononuclear cells. The receptors derive from a person aged 18 to 75 in good health.

Many counts were recorded for this clone. The read ends 3 residues before the CDR3 terminus; that terminus is restored from the germline J gene. The V call is TRBV7-8, the J call TRBJ2-5; D is possibly TRBD2 (6 bases). This CDR3 is built from 17 residues. Trimming took off 0 bases at V and 1 base at J, with 15 bases between the two ends. The germline V gene encodes CDR1 SGHVS and CDR2 FQNEAQ. The CDR3 is CASSLAVASAPQETQYF. The covered CDR3 bases are TGTGCCAGCAGCTTAGCGGTGGCTAGCGCCCCCCAAGAGACC. The variable domain in full, completed from reference TRBV7-8 and TRBJ2-5, reads GAGVSQSPRYKVAKRGQDVALRCDPISGHVSLFWYQQALGQGPEFLTYFQNEAQLDKSGLPSDRFFAERPEGSVSTLKIQRTQQEDSAVYLCASSLAVASAPQETQYFGPGTRLLVL.

This clone was seen ten or more times. Sequencing ends 3 residues short of the CDR3 end; the germline J gene provides the rest. This chain links TRBV20-1 with TRBJ2-1; 12 bases are a match to TRBD2. J lost 7 bases, V lost 2 bases, and 6 bases had no gene match. Germline CDR1 reads DFQATT; CDR2 reads SNEGSKA (reference sequence). This CDR3 spans 15 amino acids. The sequenced CDR3 bases are TGCAGTGCTAGACATCCTGGACTAGCGGGAAATGAG. Its protein product is CSARHPGLAGNE. The full CDR3 sequence reads CSARHPGLAGNEQFF.

Notes on this clone: The read halts 3 residues ahead of the CDR3 end, with the missing end drawn from the germline J gene. This chain joins TRBV20-1 and TRBJ1-5; TRBD1 agrees at 7 bases. The trim removed 2 bases at V and 3 bases at J, leaving 4 bases unmatched. Germline values: CDR1 DFQATT, CDR2 SNEGSKA (reference sequence). The CDR3 has 14 amino acids. CDR3 residues: CSARSGQTNQPQHF. The CDR3 DNA, read in part, is TGCAGTGCTAGATCGGGACAGACCAATCAGCCC.

This clone has ten or more counts. The CDR3 is cut off 3 residues early in the read; its end comes from the germline J gene. The V call is TRBV19, the J call TRBJ2-1; TRBD2 aligns across 12 bases. The germline V gene encodes CDR1 LNHDA and CDR2 SQIVND (reference sequence). Losses at the gene ends were 6 bases for V and 3 bases for J; bases not matched to a gene: 6. The length of the CDR3 is 16 residues. The sequenced CDR3 bases are TGTGCCAGTAGCCGGACTAGCGGGACGTTCTACAATGAG. Amino acids: CASSRTSGTFYNE. The entire CDR3 reads CASSRTSGTFYNEQFF.

This clone was seen repeatedly, ten times or more. The DNA ends 3 residues before the CDR3 does, and the rest of the CDR3 is filled in from the germline J gene. The gene calls are TRBV30 and TRBJ2-1; 10 bases fit TRBD2. V lost 2 bases to trimming and J lost 9 bases; unmatched junction nucleotides: 13. The CDR3 contains 16 residues. Germline CDR1 GTSNPN, CDR2 SVGIG (reference sequence). Incomplete CDR3 DNA: TGTGCCTGGAGTCCATCTGGGCTAGCGGGAGTTATTGAG. Translating it yields CAWSPSGLAGVIE. The whole CDR3 reads CAWSPSGLAGVIEQFF. Drawing the rest from reference TRBV30 and TRBJ2-1, the complete variable domain is SQTIHQWPATLVQPVGSPLSLECTVEGTSNPNLYWYRQAAGRGLQLLFYSVGIGQISSEVPQNLSASRPQDRQFILSSKKLLLSDSGFYLCAWSPSGLAGVIEQFFGPGTRLTVL.

At least ten counts were recorded for this clone. The read finishes 3 residues shy of the CDR3 end, and the germline J gene is used to complete it. The rearrangement links TRBV2 to TRBJ2-2; TRBD1 matches 10 bases. The CDR3 is 16 amino acids. Germline V lookup: CDR1 SNHLY, CDR2 FYNNEI. Losses at the gene ends were 6 bases for V and 3 bases for J; bases not matched to a gene: 7. The sequenced CDR3 bases are TGTGCCAGCAGGGCCCCCGGGACAGGGGACACCGGGGAG. Protein sequence: CASRAPGTGDTGE. In full, the CDR3 reads CASRAPGTGDTGELFF.

This clone has a count of ten or more. The sequence runs out 3 residues before the end of the CDR3; the remainder is reconstructed from the germline J gene. The V and J genes are TRBV6-2 or TRBV6-3 and TRBJ2-1, with a tentative D call TRBD2 (5 bases). Per germline, CDR1 MNHEY and CDR2 SVGEGT. The CDR3 has 14 residues. The V end was cut by 5 bases, the J end by 4 bases, with 12 bases between. CDR3 DNA (partial): TGTGCCAGCAGTCCACGGACGGGGTACAATGAG. This codes for CASSPRTGYNE. The CDR3 reads in full as CASSPRTGYNEQFF.

In this sample, this clone turned up many times. The CDR3 is cut off 3 residues early in the read; its end comes from the germline J gene. The J gene is TRBJ2-1, the V gene TRBV19; 11 bases map to TRBD2. V lost 7 bases, J lost 4 bases, and 3 bases stayed unmatched. Germline V CDR1 and CDR2: LNHDA, SQIVND (reference sequence). This CDR3 has 14 amino acids. The CDR3 spells CASKGTSGYNEQFF. The sequenced CDR3 bases are TGTGCCAGTAAGGGGACTAGCGGATACAATGAG. The entire variable domain, with the rest obtained from reference TRBV19 and TRBJ2-1, is as follows: DGGITQSPKYLFRKEGQNVTLSCEQNLNHDAMYWYRQDPGQGLRLIYYSQIVNDFQKGDIAEGYSVSREKKESFPLTVTSAQKNPTAFYLCASKGTSGYNEQFFGPGTRLTVL.

This clone was observed many times. The read ends 3 residues shy of where the CDR3 ends; the end is completed using the germline J gene. This chain links TRBV20-1 with TRBJ2-2; D not resolved. The germline CDR1 and CDR2 sequences are DFQATT and SNEGSKA (reference sequence). There are 16 residues in the CDR3. The ends were cut back, 0 bases at V and 1 base at J, with 12 bases in the middle. The CDR3 reads CSARDFFRRNTGELFF. The CDR3 bases that were read are TGCAGTGCTAGAGATTTCTTCAGGCGGAACACCGGGGAG.

Many counts were recorded for this clone. The CDR3 end falls 3 residues outside the read, so it is completed with the germline J gene. The chain uses TRBV30 and TRBJ2-5, with TRBD1 identical over 7 bases. Looked up from germline, CDR1 is GTSNPN and CDR2 is SVGIG (reference sequence). The CDR3 sequence is 14 residues long. The J segment lost 3 bases and the V segment lost 0 bases, leaving 4 bases of the junction unmatched. Here the CDR3 reads CAWSVVTGEETQYF. CDR3 DNA (partial): TGTGCCTGGAGTGTGGTCACAGGGGAAGAGACC.

The sample holds many counts of this clone. The CDR3 end is not reached by the read, which stops 3 residues before it; the germline J gene fills it in. V gene TRBV28 combines with J gene TRBJ2-7, with 10 bases identical to TRBD2. The V segment lost 1 base and the J segment 2 bases; nucleotides outside the gene matches: 14. Germline V lookup: CDR1 MDHEN, CDR2 SYDVKM. There are 19 residues in the CDR3. The part of the CDR3 DNA that was read is TGTGCCAGCAGTTTATTAGTTCCAGCGGGAGGGCCACGGGCCTACGAG. It is translated as CASSLLVPAGGPRAYE. The entire CDR3 sequence reads CASSLLVPAGGPRAYEQYF.

In its sample, this clone was seen many times. The read comes to an end 3 residues before the CDR3 does, leaving the germline J gene to fill in the end. V gene TRBV20-1 combines with J gene TRBJ1-5; weak D call: TRBD1 (6 bases). In germline, CDR1 is DFQATT, CDR2 SNEGSKA (reference sequence). The length of the CDR3 is 18 residues. V was cut by 0 bases and J by 0 bases, with 18 bases left in between. The CDR3 spells CSARDMTTGWNSNQPQHF. The DNA read from the CDR3 is TGCAGTGCTAGAGATATGACGACAGGTTGGAATAGCAATCAGCCC.

The table lists this clone with many counts. The read stops 3 residues short of the end of the CDR3; the missing end is completed from the germline J gene. The chain joins TRBV20-1 to TRBJ2-3; TRBD2 might be the D (6 bases). Germline V gives CDR1 DFQATT, CDR2 SNEGSKA (reference sequence). The V end was cut by 0 bases, the J end by 1 base, with 11 bases between. The CDR3 runs to 15 residues. Incomplete CDR3 DNA: TGCAGTGCTAGAGACCGACTAGGGGGCACAGATACG. It translates to CSARDRLGGTDT. The entire CDR3 protein reads CSARDRLGGTDTQYF.

This clone was detected ten times or more. The CDR3 is cut off 3 residues early in the read; its end comes from the germline J gene. V and J are TRBV20-1 and TRBJ1-2; possible D gene TRBD1, 5 bases. This CDR3 contains 12 residues. The V gene's germline CDR1 is DFQATT and CDR2 SNEGSKA (reference sequence). This CDR3 reads CSARDRAGGYTF. The sequenced CDR3 bases are TGCAGTGCTAGAGACAGGGCGGGGGGC.